The present entry profiles one T cell receptor (beta chain) with its context. This sample was included in a study of shared clonotypes between healthy human individuals. About the research overall: CD8 memory received one plate per donor, CD8 naive two, CD4 memory three and CD4 naive three.

Once extracted for a subset, genomic DNA was divided evenly among several immunoSEQ plates. In the sorted-subset replicate PCRs, approximately 200 ng DNA, 25,000 to 30,000 T cell genomes, was used. Measured with immunoSEQ multiplex PCR; TCRdb has only the in-frame clones, and not every one. The sample includes approximately 2.5 million clones, approximately 94% of them seen just once. The CDR3 runs to 14 residues. Trimming cost V 6 bases and J 3 bases; bases outside gene matches: 7. Germline CDR1 reads MNHEY; CDR2 reads SMNVEV (reference sequence). Specimen: naive CD4+ T cells from PBMCs. Described subset: CD45RA+ positively selected. The TCR comes from a man aged 18 to 35 in good health. Some clones in this sample may be carry-over from other donors' samples. V usage is TRBV27 and J usage is TRBJ2-7; the match to TRBD1 covers 8 bases. CDR3 sequence: CASSQHTGGYEQYF. DNA for the CDR3: TGTGCCAGCAGCCAACATACAGGGGGCTACGAGCAGTACTTC.